This T cell receptor (beta chain) came from a study of blood T cell repertoires in COVID-19. Study-wide context: PBMCs, B-cell-depleted T cells, or T cells provided the cDNA or gDNA that made up the material.

Using immunoSEQ multiplex PCR, the repertoire was profiled, and TCRdb retains in-frame clones only, with some absent. The repertoire consists of under 400,000 clones, with around 87% occurring once and the leading ten covering around 9.3%. The sample comprised peripheral blood. This clonotype was sampled from a woman younger than 45 with COVID-19, enrolled during active disease.

CDR3 nucleotide sequence: TGTGCCAGCAGCGTAGACCCTAGCGGGGCCCCCTACAATGAGCAGTTCTTC. It codes for CASSVDPSGAPYNEQFF. The chain links TRBV9 to TRBJ2-1, with 9 positions matching TRBD2. V shed 0 bases and J 2 bases; nucleotides not matched to a gene: 6. Germline V gene sequence: CDR1 SGDLS, CDR2 YYNGEE. This CDR3 has 17 amino acids.